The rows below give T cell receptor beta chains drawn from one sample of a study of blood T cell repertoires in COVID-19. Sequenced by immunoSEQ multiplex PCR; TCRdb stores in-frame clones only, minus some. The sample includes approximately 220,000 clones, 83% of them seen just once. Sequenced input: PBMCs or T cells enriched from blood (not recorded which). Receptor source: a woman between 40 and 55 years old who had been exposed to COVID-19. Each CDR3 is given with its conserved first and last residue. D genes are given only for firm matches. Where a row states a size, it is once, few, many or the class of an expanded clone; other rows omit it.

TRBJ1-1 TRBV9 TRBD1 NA TGTGCCAGCAGCCCGGGGACAGGGGACACTGAAGCTTTCTTT CASSPGTGDTEAFF
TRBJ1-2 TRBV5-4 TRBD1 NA TGTGCCAGCAGTGTGGGGGGGACAGGGGGATTCTATGGCTACACCTTC CASSVGGTGGFYGYTF
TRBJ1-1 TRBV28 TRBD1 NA TGTGCCAGCAGACTACAGGGGGCTAGCACTGAAGCTTTCTTT CASRLQGASTEAFF
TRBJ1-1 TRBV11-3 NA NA TGTGCCAGCAGCCCCGGAAGGGGGACTGAAGCTTTCTTT CASSPGRGTEAFF
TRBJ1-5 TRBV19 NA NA TGTGCCAGTAGACTTATACACAGGGGCAATCAGCCCCAGCATTTT CASRLIHRGNQPQHF
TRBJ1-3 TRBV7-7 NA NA TGTGCTAGCAGCTTATCAGACTCTGGAAACACCATATATTTT CASSLSDSGNTIYF
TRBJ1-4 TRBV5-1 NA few TGCGCCAGCACCTCGACAGCGACGGGTGAAAAACTGTTTTTT CASTSTATGEKLFF
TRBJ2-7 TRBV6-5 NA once TGTGCCAGCACCCAAGGGGGGCGGGACAGTGAGTACTTC CASTQGGRDSEYF
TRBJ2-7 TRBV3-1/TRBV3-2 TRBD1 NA TGTGCCAGCAGCTGGCCTGGACAGGGAATCTACGAGCAGTACTTC CASSWPGQGIYEQYF
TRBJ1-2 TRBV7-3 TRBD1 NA TGTGCCAGCAGCTATCGCAGGGGGCTTGGCTACACCTTC CASSYRRGLGYTF
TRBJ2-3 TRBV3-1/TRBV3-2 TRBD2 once TGTGCCAGCAGCCCGCGGGGGGGAGGCGATACGCAGTATTTT CASSPRGGGDTQYF
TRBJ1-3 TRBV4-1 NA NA TGCGCCAGCAGCCCCGACCTATGGAGAGGGAACACCATATATTTT CASSPDLWRGNTIYF